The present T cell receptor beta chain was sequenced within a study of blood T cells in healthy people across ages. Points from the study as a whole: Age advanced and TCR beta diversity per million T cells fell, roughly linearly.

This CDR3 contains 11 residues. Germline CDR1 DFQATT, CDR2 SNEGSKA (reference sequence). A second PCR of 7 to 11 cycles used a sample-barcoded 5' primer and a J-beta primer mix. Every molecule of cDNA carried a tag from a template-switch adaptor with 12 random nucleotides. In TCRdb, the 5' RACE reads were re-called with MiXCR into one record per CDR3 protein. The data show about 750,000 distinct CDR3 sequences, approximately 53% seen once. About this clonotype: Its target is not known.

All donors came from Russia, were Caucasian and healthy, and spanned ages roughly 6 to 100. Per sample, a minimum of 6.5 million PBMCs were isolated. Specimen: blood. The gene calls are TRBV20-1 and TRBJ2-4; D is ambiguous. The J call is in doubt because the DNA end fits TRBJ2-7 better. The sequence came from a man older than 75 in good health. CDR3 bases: TGCAGTGCTAGATTACTTGACGAGCAGTACTTC. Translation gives CSARLLDEQYF.